This TCR beta chain was sequenced during a study of beta chain features in type 1 diabetes. Study conclusions and caveats: Among all four CD4+ subsets, Type 1 diabetes patients had TCRB CDR3s that were moderately but significantly shorter.

Trimming at V came to 4 bases and at J to 8 bases, leaving 9 bases not matched to a gene. The CDR3 contains 15 residues. Germline-derived CDR1 and CDR2 are LNHDA and SQIVND (reference sequence). The authors reverse transcribed all of the isolated RNA, so sequencing captured expressed TCRB transcripts. Generated by immunoSEQ multiplex PCR, the TCRdb table keeps only in-frame clones and is missing some. In the table there are fewer than 350,000 clones, 15% of which are singletons. In the case of this clone: Its matching antigen is unknown.

The sequencing input was naive CD4+ T cells from blood. The TCR comes from a man aged 18 to 30 with type 1 diabetes. The chain employs TRBV19 and TRBJ2-1, with TRBD2 matching 9 bases. CDR3 nucleotides: TGTGCCAGTAGTACTTTAGCGGGAGTTTTACATGAGCAGTTCTTC. Residues: CASSTLAGVLHEQFF.